This T cell receptor (beta chain) was identified in a study of T cell repertoires in cytomegalovirus infection. Study summary: Indicated by public TCR beta signatures were CMV infection and matching HLA type.

This clonotype showed up many times. Its specificity is unknown. Notes on the study in general: Summed public TCR beta family frequency identified CMV carriers bearing the relevant HLA.

Via MiXCR, TCRdb re-called the reads, giving one row per CDR3 protein. Here the sample spans 250,000 or so distinct CDR3 sequences, 12% being singletons. Material for sequencing was PBMCs. The source of this sequence is a human donor in good health (CMV status not recorded). Some clones in this sample may be carry-over from other donors' samples.

CDR3: CASSPEWGNSVYEQYF. CDR3 sequence (DNA): TGTGCCAGCAGCCCTGAATGGGGGAATAGCGTTTACGAGCAGTACTTC. This chain connects TRBV5-4 to TRBJ2-7, with D tentatively TRBD1 or TRBD2 (5 bases each). The CDR3 sequence is 16 residues long. The germline CDR1 and CDR2 sequences are SGHNT and YYREEE (reference sequence). V shed 4 bases and J shed 4 bases, with 21 bases lying between them.